Each of the 20 T cell receptor beta chains below was sequenced from the same sample in a study of T cell responses to AZD1222 COVID-19 vaccine. Some clones are missing from TCRdb's copy, which holds only in-frame ones; the method was immunoSEQ multiplex PCR. The sample yields around 130,000 clones, 85% to 90% seen once. The sample in question was peripheral blood, obtained 28 days after the second AZD1222 dose. All receptors come from an adult who received the AZD1222 COVID-19 vaccine.

This chain joins TRBV30 and TRBJ1-6; D unresolved. Per germline, CDR1 GTSNPN and CDR2 SVGIG (reference sequence). The V and J ends lost 1 base and 8 bases respectively, with 9 bases between them. This CDR3 contains 13 residues. The CDR3 protein is CAWSAYSDSPLHF. The CDR3 region has the DNA TGTGCCTGGAGTGCTTATTCTGATTCACCCCTCCACTTT.

This clone was picked up one time. The rearrangement joins TRBV5-5 to TRBJ2-1, with D perhaps being TRBD1 or TRBD2 (5 bases each). The CDR3 runs 15 residues. The V and J ends lost 7 bases and 0 bases respectively, with 14 bases between them. The germline V gene encodes CDR1 SGHKS and CDR2 YYEKEE (reference sequence). In nucleotides, the CDR3 is TGTGCCAGCCCTGTTGATGGGGGCTCCTACAATGAGCAGTTCTTC. It translates to CASPVDGGSYNEQFF.

This clone showed up just once. The rearrangement links TRBV6-2 or TRBV6-3 to TRBJ2-5; D is possibly TRBD2 (5 bases). V was shortened by 0 bases and J by 4 bases, with 6 bases between the two germline ends. The CDR3 has 13 amino acids. Germline assignment: CDR1 MNHEY and CDR2 SVGEGT. DNA of the CDR3: TGTGCCAGCAGTTACTCCGGGGTAGAGACCCAGTACTTC. Protein: CASSYSGVETQYF.

The rearrangement joins TRBV20-1 to TRBJ1-2, with unresolved D. Germline lookup yields CDR1 DFQATT and CDR2 SNEGSKA (reference sequence). Trimming shortened V by 1 base and J by 6 bases, and 6 bases separated the two germline ends. The CDR3 has 11 residues. CDR3 nucleotides: TGCAGTGCTAGAGGGTTACATGGCTACACCTTC. The encoded protein is CSARGLHGYTF.

This clone appeared a few times. The chain couples TRBV9 to TRBJ1-1, with D perhaps TRBD1 (6 bases). This CDR3 comprises 11 residues. Trimming took 7 bases from V and 7 from J, leaving 11 bases between them. Germline CDR1 SGDLS, CDR2 YYNGEE. This CDR3 reads CASGRGSEAFF. The CDR3 nucleotides are TGTGCCAGCGGGAGGGGGAGTGAAGCTTTCTTT.

The CDR3, as DNA: TGTGCCAGCAGCCCCACGGCCGGCGTTTACGATGAGCAGTTCTTC. It is translated as CASSPTAGVYDEQFF. The chain carries TRBV9 and TRBJ2-1; the D is unclear. CDR1 is SGDLS, CDR2 YYNGEE, per germline. Trimming took 4 bases from V and 8 from J, leaving 19 bases between them. The length of the CDR3 is 15 residues.

V is TRBV15 and J is TRBJ2-4, with 10 nucleotides matching TRBD1. V shed 0 bases, J shed 1 base, and the junction held 12 bases outside the gene matches. In germline, CDR1 is LNHNV, CDR2 YYDKDF (reference sequence). The CDR3 is made up of 20 amino acids. CDR3 in amino acids: CATSRDTDRGYRVAKNIQYF. CDR3 DNA sequence: TGTGCCACCAGCAGAGATACGGACAGGGGGTACCGAGTGGCCAAAAACATTCAGTACTTC.

This clone was recorded once. This rearrangement joins TRBV10-3 to TRBJ2-1; D may be TRBD2 (6 bases). The CDR3 is 16 residues long. The V end was cut by 4 bases, the J end by 0 bases, with 13 bases between. CDR1 is ENHRY, CDR2 SYGVKD, per germline. In DNA form, the CDR3 reads TGTGCCATCAGTGGAGGCGGGGCGAGCTCCTACAATGAGCAGTTCTTC. Translating it yields CAISGGGASSYNEQFF.

This clone was observed a handful of times. This chain connects TRBV6-2 or TRBV6-3 to TRBJ2-5; 13 bases map to TRBD2. Germline V gene sequence: CDR1 MNHEY, CDR2 SVGEGT. The CDR3 consists of 15 residues. Trimming took 2 bases from V and 4 from J; bases not matched to a gene: 1. In nucleotides, the CDR3 is TGTGCCAGCAGTTACACTAGCGGGGGGGCAGAGACCCAGTACTTC. Translation gives CASSYTSGGAETQYF.

V gene TRBV4-2 combines with J gene TRBJ1-6; 8 positions match TRBD1. CDR1 is LGHNA, CDR2 YNFKEQ, per germline. V dropped 2 bases and J dropped 7; count of bases not matched to a gene: 4. This CDR3 comprises 15 residues. CDR3 in DNA: TGTGCCAGCAGCCAAACCGACAGGGGAAATTCACCCCTCCACTTT. Protein product: CASSQTDRGNSPLHF.

This chain uses TRBV12-3 or TRBV12-4 with TRBJ2-1, with D possibly matching TRBD2 (6 bases). The CDR3 is made up of 13 amino acids. The V gene lost 10 bases and the J gene lost 4 bases, with 14 bases spanning the gap. CDR3 nucleotides: TGTGCCACCAACCGGGAGTATTACAATGAGCAGTTCTTC. Residues: CATNREYYNEQFF.

The rearrangement links TRBV3-1 (or the pseudogene TRBV3-2) to TRBJ1-4; D gene unclear. The CDR3 consists of 15 residues. Germline CDR1 is LGHDT and CDR2 is YNNKEL (reference sequence). V lost 1 base, J lost 3 bases, and 9 bases lay in between. The CDR3 coding sequence is TGTGCCAGCAGCCAAGTGGTACAGTCTAATGAAAAACTGTTTTTT. Translation gives CASSQVVQSNEKLFF.

The rearrangement links TRBV11-2 to TRBJ2-7; no clear D. This CDR3 region has 14 residues. V was cut by 6 bases and J by 2 bases, with 14 bases left in between. Germline V gene data show CDR1 as SGHAT and CDR2 as FQNNGV. The CDR3 DNA is TGTGCCAGCAGGAGACCAGGACGGACCTACGAGCAGTACTTC. Its translation: CASRRPGRTYEQYF.

CDR3 in amino acids: CASSLSGSGGINTGELFF. In nucleotides, the CDR3 is TGTGCCAGCAGTTTATCTGGTAGCGGGGGGATAAACACCGGGGAGCTGTTTTTT. This rearrangement joins TRBV28 to TRBJ2-2, with TRBD2 matching 10 bases. Germline CDR1 is MDHEN and CDR2 is SYDVKM. The CDR3 contains 18 residues. V dropped 1 base and J dropped 2; count of bases not matched to a gene: 7.

V is TRBV15 and J is TRBJ2-3, with 10 bases aligning to TRBD2. The V gene end was trimmed by 1 base and the J gene end by 6 bases; junction bases not matched to a gene: 7. The germline V gene encodes CDR1 LNHNV and CDR2 YYDKDF (reference sequence). The CDR3 is 16 amino acids. As DNA, the CDR3 is TGTGCCACCAGCAGAGGGAGCGGGGGGGCAGCGGATACGCAGTATTTT. The encoded protein is CATSRGSGGAADTQYF. Full variable domain (outside the CDR3, taken from reference TRBV15 and TRBJ2-3): DAMVIQNPRYQVTQFGKPVTLSCSQTLNHNVMYWYQQKSSQAPKLLFHYYDKDFNNEADTPDNFQSRRPNTSFCFLDIRSPGLGDTAMYLCATSRGSGGAADTQYFGPGTRLTVL.

This chain connects TRBV6-5 to TRBJ2-3, with 9 nucleotides matching TRBD2. The germline V gene encodes CDR1 MNHEY and CDR2 SVGAGI. After removal of 2 bases from V and 5 bases from J, the junction contained 2 bases not matched to a gene. CDR3 length: 14 amino acids. The CDR3 spells CASSYRTSEDTQYF. As DNA, the CDR3 is TGTGCCAGCAGTTACAGGACTAGCGAAGATACGCAGTATTTT.

This clone showed up just once. The V call is TRBV7-9, the J call TRBJ2-2; D remains unclear. The CDR3 has 15 amino acids. V lost 1 base, J lost 5 bases, and 11 bases lay in between. Germline-derived CDR1 and CDR2 are SEHNR and FQNEAQ (reference sequence). The CDR3 loop reads CASSLVIRSTGELFF. The DNA for the CDR3 is TGTGCCAGCAGCTTAGTGATTCGGTCGACCGGGGAGCTGTTTTTT.

There are a few counts of this clone. The DNA for the CDR3 is TGTGCCAGTAGTAAGAACAGGGCGAACACTGAAGCTTTCTTT. Its translation is CASSKNRANTEAFF. The V gene is TRBV19, the J gene TRBJ1-1; a possible D gene is TRBD1 (6 bases). The CDR3 spans 14 residues. V was shortened by 4 bases and J by 1 base, with 10 bases between the two germline ends. Germline CDR1 reads LNHDA; CDR2 reads SQIVND (reference sequence).

This rearrangement joins TRBV18 to TRBJ1-5; TRBD1 is a possible D gene (5 bases). The ends were cut back, 6 bases at V and 7 bases at J, with 16 bases in the middle. The CDR3 is 14 residues long. Germline V CDR1 and CDR2: KGHSH, LQKENI. The DNA of the CDR3 is TGTGCCAGCTCCCCCGGCAGGGAGGGACAGCCCCAGCATTTT. Translating gives CASSPGREGQPQHF. Supplemented by reference TRBV18 and TRBJ1-5, the full variable domain reads NAGVMQNPRHLVRRRGQEARLRCSPMKGHSHVYWYRQLPEEGLKFMVYLQKENIIDESGMPKERFSAEFPKEGPSILRIQQVVRGDSAAYFCASSPGREGQPQHFGDGTRLSIL.

CDR3: CASSLQAGGTEAFF. In nucleotides, the CDR3 is TGTGCCAGCAGCTTACAGGCAGGGGGCACTGAAGCTTTCTTT. This sequence joins TRBV13 and TRBJ1-1; TRBD1 matches 7 bases. V gave up 2 bases and J gave up 4 bases; unmatched junction bases: 4. The CDR3 is made up of 14 amino acids. From germline, CDR1 is PRHDT and CDR2 FYEKMQ (reference sequence). The whole variable domain, remainder taken from reference TRBV13 and TRBJ1-1, is AAGVIQSPRHLIKEKRETATLKCYPIPRHDTVYWYQQGPGQDPQFLISFYEKMQSDKGSIPDRFSAQQFSDYHSELNMSSLELGDSALYFCASSLQAGGTEAFFGQGTRLTVV.